This T cell receptor beta chain stems from a study of PD-1 blockade in mismatch repair-deficient tumors. On this clone itself: Its antigen is currently unknown.

Measured with immunoSEQ multiplex PCR; TCRdb has only the in-frame clones, and not every one. The sample includes some 19,000 clones, about four fifths of them seen just once. Study outcomes and limitations: Tumor-resident clones, often absent from pretreatment blood, expanded after pembrolizumab and then contracted.

PCR or immunohistochemistry showed mismatch repair deficiency in every enrolled patient. TCRs were sequenced from three patients responding to pembrolizumab. Looked up from germline, CDR1 is MDHEN and CDR2 is SYDVKM. The CDR3 extends over 12 amino acids. The ends were cut back, 3 bases at V and 11 bases at J, with 11 bases in the middle. The starting material was PBMCs, obtained 52 weeks after starting pembrolizumab. V gene TRBV28 combines with J gene TRBJ2-1; maybe TRBD1 (5 bases). This TCR came from an adult with mismatch repair-deficient cancer. The CDR3 is CASSFETAKQFF. The CDR3 DNA sequence: TGTGCCAGCAGTTTTGAGACAGCCAAGCAGTTCTTC.